The table lists the clone carrying this T cell receptor (beta chain) with a few counts. This sample was included in a study of identical twins. The germline V gene has CDR1 ENHRY and CDR2 SYGVKD. Trimming stripped 0 bases from V and 7 bases from J, with 12 bases between. The CDR3 has 14 amino acids. TCRdb redid the calling of the 5' RACE reads with MiXCR, one entry per CDR3 protein. The table shows about 1.7 million distinct CDR3 sequences, with less than 35% occurring only once. The chain employs TRBV10-3 and TRBJ1-2, with a possible D match to TRBD1 (6 bases). The sequence came from a newborn girl in good health. Sequencing was carried out using cord blood. The CDR3 DNA follows: TGTGCCATCAGTGAGTCGTGGGGGCGCATTGGCTACACCTTC. Translating it yields CAISESWGRIGYTF.